This TCR beta chain stems from a study of glioma-infiltrating T cells after dendritic cell vaccination. Study context: The vaccine used monocyte-derived dendritic cells pulsed overnight with autologous tumor lysate.

As for this clone: Its antigen is unknown.

The CDR3 extends over 15 amino acids. Unmatched junction bases numbered 5, after V lost 6 bases and J lost 2 bases. Germline CDR1 reads MNHEY; CDR2 reads SMNVEV (reference sequence). Study conclusions and caveats: No direct clonality-survival link was found; a diverse polyclonal response may matter.

Selection required adequate fresh-frozen tumor tissue plus more than two years' survival data. The PCR used 60 V beta and 13 J beta primers. Measured with immunoSEQ multiplex PCR; TCRdb has only the in-frame clones, and not every one. The table records roughly 51,000 clones, less than 90% of them present only once. This specimen consisted of blood, obtained before dendritic cell vaccination. The chain employs TRBV27 and TRBJ2-3; 10 positions match TRBD2. The TCR sequence derives from a human donor with glioblastoma. CDR3 in DNA: TGTGCCAGCAGCGGACTAGCGGAGAACACAGATACGCAGTATTTT. Its translation: CASSGLAENTDTQYF.